This T cell receptor beta chain is from a study of blood T cell repertoires in COVID-19. Study-level information: COVID-19 samples, acute and convalescent, were from the United States, Italy and Spain. From T cells, B-cell-depleted T cells, or PBMCs came the material, which was cDNA or gDNA.

Per the authors' pipeline: Reference gene primer amplification gave estimated nucleated cell counts. Assay used: immunoSEQ multiplex PCR; TCRdb lists only in-frame clones, some missing. V, J and clone size reflect that table, while D and trimming were determined from the DNA. The data contain roughly 120,000 clones, about nine tenths of them seen just once; the ten biggest clones take up under 30%. V shed 2 bases and J shed 3 bases, with 5 bases lying between them. Germline V gives CDR1 KGHSH, CDR2 LQKENI. The CDR3 has 13 residues. The sequence came from a woman in her sixties or seventies with acute or convalescent COVID-19. V is TRBV18 and J is TRBJ2-1; D gene ambiguous. The material sequenced was peripheral blood. The CDR3 spells CASSPTDYNEQFF. CDR3 nucleotides: TGTGCCAGCTCACCAACTGACTACAATGAGCAGTTCTTC.